The rows below give T cell receptor beta chains drawn from one sample of a study of T cell responses to AZD1222 COVID-19 vaccine. TCRdb's copy holds only in-frame clones and misses some; the assay was immunoSEQ multiplex PCR. The profile shows 130,000 to 150,000 clones, approximately 92% of them singletons. Source: peripheral blood, taken on day 0 of AZD1222 vaccination. The receptor set was obtained from an adult in good health. CDR3s include the opening cysteine and the closing phenylalanine or tryptophan. Each record gives: V gene, J gene, CDR3 protein.

>TRBV7-7|TRBJ1-1
CASSRDMNTEAFF
>TRBV27|TRBJ2-1
CASSLGLSYNEQFF
>TRBV29-1|TRBJ2-7
CSAAGRVSYEQYF
>TRBV5-4|TRBJ1-1
CASSPEGFRTEAFF
>TRBV4-1|TRBJ2-1
CASSQDGPYRVKFF
>TRBV19|TRBJ2-5
CATRDLAQGETQYF
>TRBV18|TRBJ1-1
CASSPRTENTEAFF
>TRBV4-1|TRBJ2-1
CASSQDRGDYDEQFF
>TRBV10-3|TRBJ1-1
CAISPGTAVTEAFF
>TRBV4-2|TRBJ1-5
CASSQRHRGPGQPQHF
>TRBV4-1|TRBJ2-4
CASSLRTSGVNIQYF
>TRBV4-1|TRBJ1-4
CASSHPSGGKLFF
>TRBV19|TRBJ2-1
CASSPMWRGDREQFF
>TRBV5-1|TRBJ2-2
CASSLAVGNTGELFF
>TRBV11-2|TRBJ2-1
CASRRFAGHYNEQFF
>TRBV27|TRBJ1-4
CASSHDRVDEKLFF
>TRBV28|TRBJ1-6
CASSHPLHF
>TRBV28|TRBJ2-7
CASSDPGGAGTSSYEQYF
>TRBV30|TRBJ1-2
CAWSAPRRTYGYTF
>TRBV6-9|TRBJ2-7
CASIRSGLFYEQYF
>TRBV30|TRBJ2-7
CAYGGTYEQYF
>TRBV5-1|TRBJ2-3
CASSLAAPDTQYF
>TRBV7-2|TRBJ1-2
CASSLRGGPNYGYTF
>TRBV18|TRBJ1-6
CASSPGQGGSPLHF
>TRBV24-1|TRBJ2-1
CATSGGAENEQFF
>TRBV6-6|TRBJ1-2
CASSRQRSTTILVEANYGYTF
>TRBV2|TRBJ2-4
CASSLGTTKYF
>TRBV27|TRBJ1-2
CASSLSRTGYGYTF
>TRBV5-1|TRBJ1-2
CASSFGVQNLATYGYTF
>TRBV28|TRBJ1-1
CASSIPQGNTEAFF
>TRBV19|TRBJ1-5
CASRPGTGNGVTQHF
>TRBV30|TRBJ2-7
CAGFRDGYEQYF
>TRBV6-5|TRBJ2-1
CASSTPGQLNEQFF
>TRBV5-1|TRBJ2-2
CASSLDLAGGTGELFF
>TRBV2|TRBJ2-2
CAATGAVLEPFTGELFF
>TRBV5-1|TRBJ2-3
CASSLASGPTDTQYF
>TRBV5-1|TRBJ1-1
CASSTGTGNTEAFF
>TRBV28|TRBJ1-2
CASSSQGVGGYTF
>TRBV7-2|TRBJ1-5
CASSFRLGGRWPQHF
>TRBV9|TRBJ1-2
CASSVIGSRGYTF
>TRBV7-8|TRBJ1-2
CASSFTTGTGVYGYTF
>TRBV7-9|TRBJ1-1
CASSLEEQGPNTEAFF
>TRBV5-8|TRBJ1-2
CASRGQGVGYTF
>TRBV12-3/TRBV12-4|TRBJ1-2
CASSFTGVYGYTF
>TRBV29-1|TRBJ1-2
CSVVDGSYGYTF
>TRBV27|TRBJ2-7
CATSRGPLRSSSYEQYF
>TRBV3-1/TRBV3-2|TRBJ2-5
CASSQEGWETQYF
>TRBV5-1|TRBJ2-7
CASSLDGRGSQYF
>TRBV7-2|TRBJ1-6
CASSLVTDSPLHF
>TRBV2|TRBJ1-5
CASSLTGTYSNQPQHF
>TRBV15|TRBJ1-2
CATSSGQVNYGYTF